This T cell receptor beta chain was sequenced for a study of cytomegalovirus exposure and HLA in healthy donors. Study at large: Early on, a data release was issued that held roughly 84 million unique TCRs from HLA-typed donors.

Study-wide results and limits: Later on, a genetic analysis was performed. It linked a missense variant in DCLRE1C with V- and J-gene trimming of TCR beta. Earlier results showed most TCR beta V segments being productive about 87% or about 30% of the time.

CDR3 length: 14 residues. V was pared by 4 bases and J by 6 bases, with 8 bases of the junction left unmatched. The germline CDR1 and CDR2 sequences are SGHDN and FVKESK. In regard to this clone: Its antigen is not identified.

PCR amplification relied on 60 Vbeta primers (plus 13 Jbeta primers). Profiled with immunoSEQ multiplex PCR; TCRdb holds only in-frame clones, not every one. The repertoire consists of about 78,000 clones, with 70% to 85% occurring once and the leading ten covering 2.4%. The TCR originated in a woman in her fifties or sixties in good health and CMV-seronegative. This rearrangement joins TRBV14 to TRBJ1-2; 7 bases are shared with TRBD1. The sample was PBMCs. In DNA form, the CDR3 reads TGTGCCAGCAGCCCTATCGGACAGGCGCATGGCTACACCTTC. Encoded protein: CASSPIGQAHGYTF. Looking up the rest from reference TRBV14 and TRBJ1-2 gives the full variable domain: EAGVTQFPSHSVIEKGQTVTLRCDPISGHDNLYWYRRVMGKEIKFLLHFVKESKQDESGMPNNRFLAERTGGTYSTLKVQPAELEDSGVYFCASSPIGQAHGYTFGSGTRLTVV.